One and the same sample provided the 18 T cell receptor beta chains below, sequenced in a study of regulatory T cells in long-lasting Graves disease. Time point described: newly diagnosed GD, antithyroid drugs for less than 3 months. RNA from PBMCs was the source of the TCR library. Combining iRepertoire HTBI primers with Arm-PCR of CDR3 regions, the authors built TCR beta libraries. TCRdb independently ran MiXCR on the multiplex PCR reads; one entry per CDR3 protein. Of around 450,000 distinct CDR3 sequences listed, 14% to 15% are singletons. These data also formed part of another study, on T cells in Graves' hyperthyroidism and ophthalmopathy.

Sequences were derived from peripheral blood mononuclear cells (PBMCs), sampled at new diagnosis, from a patient treated with antithyroid drugs. The source of these receptors is a woman in her twenties or thirties with Graves disease.

As regards this clonotype: A much larger clone sits a single nucleotide away, making a read error possible. The rearrangement joins TRBV30 to TRBJ1-2; D not resolved. V was cut by 5 bases and J by 4 bases, with 14 bases left in between. The germline CDR1 and CDR2 sequences are GTSNPN and SVGIG (reference sequence). This CDR3 has 13 residues. The CDR3 coding sequence is TGTGCCTGGCCTACAGAAGGTAGCTATGGCTACACCTTC. Translation: CAWPTEGSYGYTF.

J is TRBJ2-7 and V is TRBV27; 8 bases match TRBD1. The CDR3 is 17 residues long. Trimming cost V 4 bases and J 3 bases; bases outside gene matches: 14. Germline loops: CDR1 MNHEY, CDR2 SMNVEV (reference sequence). The CDR3 spells CASSSGTGYKLSYEQYF. CDR3 in DNA: TGTGCCAGCAGTTCCGGGACAGGTTACAAACTAAGCTACGAGCAGTACTTC.

This clonotype was detected many times. J is TRBJ1-1 and V is TRBV29-1; no definite D call. CDR3 size: 13 residues. Per germline, CDR1 SQVTM and CDR2 ANQGSEA. The V end was cut by 7 bases, the J end by 1 base, with 13 bases between. CDR3 sequence reads: CSATRQQNTEAFF. The CDR3, as DNA: TGCAGCGCCACCCGGCAGCAGAACACTGAAGCTTTCTTT. Full variable domain (remainder filled in from reference TRBV29-1 and TRBJ1-1): SAVISQKPSRDICQRGTSLTIQCQVDSQVTMMFWYRQQPGQSLTLIATANQGSEATYESGFVIDKFPISRPNLTFSTLTVSNMSPEDSSIYLCSATRQQNTEAFFGQGTRLTVV.

J is TRBJ2-1 and V is TRBV30; 7 nucleotides line up with TRBD2. CDR3 length: 15 residues. Germline trimming cut 5 bases from V and 0 bases from J; bases unmatched to any gene: 7. Germline values: CDR1 GTSNPN, CDR2 SVGIG (reference sequence). CDR3 coding DNA: TGTGCCTGGCTAGGAGCTAGCGGCTCCTACAATGAGCAGTTCTTC. It codes for CAWLGASGSYNEQFF.

The chain employs TRBV27 and TRBJ1-2; TRBD1 agrees at 8 bases. Germline CDR1 MNHEY, CDR2 SMNVEV (reference sequence). V lost 5 bases and J lost 0; bases outside the gene matches: 8. The CDR3 contains 16 residues. The CDR3 bases are TGTGCCAGCAGTCTAAGGCAGGGGGCGTCTAACTATGGCTACACCTTC. Its protein is CASSLRQGASNYGYTF.

This clonotype appeared many times. This chain connects TRBV11-2 to TRBJ1-1; D perhaps matches TRBD1 (5 bases). Germline CDR1 is SGHAT and CDR2 is FQNNGV. This CDR3 has 16 residues. Trimming took off 0 bases at V and 1 base at J, with 12 bases between the two ends. CDR3 nucleotide sequence: TGTGCCAGCAGCTTAGATCAGAGAGGGACGAACACTGAAGCTTTCTTT. It is translated as CASSLDQRGTNTEAFF.

A remark on this clonotype: A single base separates this from a much larger clone, so it may be a read error. The chain combines TRBV11-3 with TRBJ2-1; 10 nucleotides match TRBD2. Germline assignment: CDR1 SGHNT and CDR2 YENEEA. This CDR3 has 13 amino acids. In DNA, the CDR3 is TGTGCCAGCAGTCCGGGACTAGCGATTGAGCAGTCCTTC. Translated: CASSPGLAIEQSF.

This clonotype has just a few counts. The rearrangement links TRBV20-1 to TRBJ1-2; TRBD1 is a possible D gene (5 bases). The germline V and J ends were trimmed by 4 bases and 1 base, with 13 bases remaining between them. The CDR3 extends over 14 amino acids. The germline CDR1 and CDR2 sequences are DFQATT and SNEGSKA (reference sequence). CDR3 sequence: CSATGNPLNYGYTF. The DNA of the CDR3 is TGCAGTGCTACAGGGAACCCCCTTAACTATGGCTACACCTTC.

This clonotype occurred once. A much bigger clone sits one base away, suggesting this may be a read error. The CDR3 coding sequence is TGTGTCAGCTCACCACTGGTCACGACAGGGTTCTACAATGAGCAGTTCTTC. As protein: CVSSPLVTTGFYNEQFF. The V call is TRBV18, the J call TRBJ2-1; 7 nucleotides line up with TRBD1. The CDR3 extends over 17 amino acids. Germline V CDR1 and CDR2: KGHSH, LQKENI.

The rearrangement joins TRBV12-5 to TRBJ1-6, with D unclear. Trimming pared 1 base from V and 9 bases from J, leaving 7 bases between. CDR3 length equals 13 residues. Germline V CDR1 and CDR2: LGHNT, FRNRAP. The CDR3 is CASGLEARSPLHF. The CDR3 DNA reads as TGTGCTAGTGGTTTGGAGGCCCGTTCACCCCTCCACTTT. Complete variable domain (other parts from reference TRBV12-5 and TRBJ1-6): DARVTQTPRHKVTEMGQEVTMRCQPILGHNTVFWYRQTMMQGLELLAYFRNRAPLDDSGMPKDRFSAEMPDATLATLKIQPSEPRDSAVYFCASGLEARSPLHFGNGTRLTVT.

Ten or more counts support this clonotype. The V call is TRBV28, the J call TRBJ2-5, with TRBD2 matching over 8 bases. J lost 2 bases, V lost 5 bases, and 7 bases had no gene match. Germline CDR1 MDHEN, CDR2 SYDVKM. The length of the CDR3 is 15 residues. This CDR3 is CASSPRPGGQETQYF. The CDR3, as DNA: TGTGCCAGCAGTCCCCGCCCGGGAGGGCAAGAGACCCAGTACTTC.

This clonotype came up many times. CDR3 nucleotide sequence: TGTGCCAGCAGTTTTCTTACACTGAGCTCCTACAATGAGCAGTTCTTC. Translated, it gives CASSFLTLSSYNEQFF. The rearrangement joins TRBV28 to TRBJ2-1, with D unclear. Germline CDR1 and CDR2: MDHEN and SYDVKM. V was clipped by 3 bases and J by 0 bases, with 12 bases between them. This CDR3 is built from 16 residues.

Many counts were recorded for this clonotype. This chain uses TRBV5-1 with TRBJ1-1; TRBD1 matches at 10 bases. Trimming removed 0 bases from V and 8 bases from J; junction bases left unmatched: 7. Per germline, CDR1 SGHRS and CDR2 YFSETQ. The length of the CDR3 is 15 residues. The DNA of the CDR3 is TGCGCCAGCAGCTTGGGGGGACAGGGGCCTTACGAAGCTTTCTTT. Translating gives CASSLGGQGPYEAFF. Full variable domain (outside the CDR3, taken from reference TRBV5-1 and TRBJ1-1): KAGVTQTPRYLIKTRGQQVTLSCSPISGHRSVSWYQQTPGQGLQFLFEYFSETQRNKGNFPGRFSGRQFSNSRSEMNVSTLELGDSALYLCASSLGGQGPYEAFFGQGTRLTVV.

In its sample, this clonotype was seen many times. CDR3 nucleotide sequence: TGTGCCATCAGTGAGGAGGGACTACAATACGAGCAGTACTTC. It encodes CAISEEGLQYEQYF. The rearrangement links TRBV10-3 to TRBJ2-7, with TRBD2 matching 7 bases. Germline V gene sequence: CDR1 ENHRY, CDR2 SYGVKD. The CDR3 spans 14 residues. Unmatched junction bases numbered 5, after V lost 2 bases and J lost 4 bases.

This clonotype was observed at least ten times. This chain joins TRBV29-1 and TRBJ1-1; 7 positions agree with TRBD1. J gave up 3 bases and V 7 bases, and 8 bases lay outside the gene matches. The CDR3 covers 13 residues. Germline-derived CDR1 and CDR2 are SQVTM and ANQGSEA. CDR3 sequence: CSAETGIDTEAFF. CDR3 bases: TGCAGCGCAGAGACAGGGATCGACACTGAAGCTTTCTTT.

Ten or more counts support this clonotype. This chain links TRBV20-1 with TRBJ2-7, with TRBD2 matching 7 bases. Germline lookup yields CDR1 DFQATT and CDR2 SNEGSKA (reference sequence). The CDR3 has 14 residues. The V and J ends lost 3 bases and 3 bases, in that order; junction bases with no gene match: 8. The CDR3 sequence is CSARGGRASYEQYF. The CDR3 DNA sequence: TGCAGTGCTAGGGGTGGGAGGGCAAGCTACGAGCAGTACTTC.

This clonotype was counted at least ten times. The chain has TRBV5-1 and TRBJ2-1, with 9 bases lining up with TRBD2. Germline lookup yields CDR1 SGHRS and CDR2 YFSETQ. Trimming cost V 0 bases and J 7 bases; bases outside gene matches: 11. The CDR3 is 17 amino acids. This CDR3 is CASSLAKAGGTWNEQFF. The CDR3 nucleotides read TGCGCCAGCAGCTTGGCGAAAGCGGGAGGCACTTGGAATGAGCAGTTCTTC.

V usage is TRBV11-3 and J usage is TRBJ2-5; 15 nucleotides line up with TRBD2. Per germline, CDR1 SGHNT and CDR2 YENEEA. V was pared by 6 bases and J by 5 bases, with 7 bases of the junction left unmatched. The CDR3 has 16 residues. The CDR3 sequence: CASSIGGTSGRETQYF. As DNA, the CDR3 is TGTGCCAGCAGTATAGGGGGGACTAGCGGGAGGGAGACCCAGTACTTC.